The entry below gives a single T cell receptor (beta chain) sequence along with its context. The antigen remains undetermined. Clones were read by immunoSEQ multiplex PCR, and TCRdb kept only the in-frame ones, dropping some. Of 600,000 or so clones listed, approximately 95% are singletons. This sample is drawn from a study of shared clonotypes between healthy human individuals. Study summary: CD4 naive and CD4 memory each took three plates per donor, while CD8 naive took two and CD8 memory one. The study's findings and limits: Lower generation probabilities were found for non-shared clonotypes than for those shared by all four donors. Blood was the sole source, and tissue repertoires probably differ.

CDR3 length: 13 amino acids. Germline V gene lookup returns CDR1 SGHDN and CDR2 FVKESK. The V and J ends lost 1 base and 4 bases respectively, with 5 bases between them. Terminally differentiated effector memory CD45RA+ cells were excluded from the naive CD8 cells, which were CD45RO-negative and positively selected for CCR7. This sequence was found in a woman in her twenties or thirties in good health. Source material: naive CD8+ T cells sorted from blood. This chain joins TRBV14 and TRBJ1-3; D uncertain. This CDR3 is CASSQVLGNTIYF. The CDR3 DNA reads as TGTGCCAGCAGCCAAGTGCTCGGAAACACCATATATTTT.